This section outlines one T cell receptor (beta chain) sequence together with its context. The record originates from a study of shared T cell receptors in the human thymus. Repertoires were generated with immunoSEQ multiplex PCR, while TCRdb's copy carries only in-frame clones and drops some. There are 720,000 or so clones in the sample; 80% to 90% occur only once, and under 0.012% lies in the top ten. This sample also appeared in a second study, on human thymus T cells. This second study notes: Having surgery to correct congenital heart defects, healthy Finnish infants acted as the donors. The thymus tissue came from resections taken during corrective heart surgery. Among thymic and blood repertoires, usage of V and J genes appeared biased. Highly overlapping thymic repertoires in unrelated individuals were reported by related research.

This TCR was recovered from a girl less than two years old with a congenital heart defect. The sample comprised thymocytes.

The CDR3 region is CASSPHRKANYGYTF. For the CDR3, the DNA is TGTGCCAGCAGTCCCCACAGGAAAGCTAACTATGGCTACACCTTC. The chain combines TRBV28 with TRBJ1-2; TRBD1 might be the D (5 bases). This CDR3 is built from 15 residues. CDR1 and CDR2 from the germline V gene are MDHEN and SYDVKM. Deletions cut 5 bases from V and 0 bases from J, with 13 bases between.